These 32 T cell receptor beta chains originate from one sample sequenced in a study of T cell responses to AZD1222 COVID-19 vaccine (TCRdb year 2021). Taken with the paper, the label for time point translates to: about 28 days (+/-7) after the second vaccine dose. Library creation used the immunoSEQ multiplex PCR assay. Drawn from immuneACCESS, this table holds only the in-frame rearrangements with V and J called that TCRdb kept. Clones are partly lost; checked studies trace under half to an unresolved V gene and leave the rest unexplained. This sample holds approximately 170,000 clones; around 94% were observed only once. Of the sample, over 4.5% falls within the top ten clones. This sample comprised peripheral blood, obtained 28 days after the second AZD1222 dose. All receptors derive from an adult who received the AZD1222 COVID-19 vaccine.

This clone was seen a handful of times. The chain combines TRBV5-1 with TRBJ2-7, with unresolved D. Germline V lookup: CDR1 SGHRS, CDR2 YFSETQ. There are 13 residues in the CDR3. Trimming pared 4 bases from V and 2 bases from J, leaving 10 bases between. In nucleotides, the CDR3 is TGCGCCAGCAGCCCGACGTCCACCTACGAGCAGTACTTC. Amino acid sequence: CASSPTSTYEQYF.

The rearrangement links TRBV25-1 to TRBJ2-7; a possible D gene is TRBD2 (7 bases). Germline CDR1 and CDR2: MGHDK and SYGVNS. This CDR3 spans 11 amino acids. V was shortened by 6 bases and J by 8 bases, with 11 bases between the two germline ends. The CDR3 protein is CASRTGGQQYF. CDR3 DNA sequence: TGTGCCAGCAGGACGGGGGGCCAGCAGTACTTC.

V gene TRBV7-2 combines with J gene TRBJ1-3; D gene ambiguous. The CDR3 length is 14 residues. Looked up from germline, CDR1 is SGHTA and CDR2 is FQGNSA. V lost 5 bases to trimming and J lost 0 bases, with 8 bases between them. The CDR3 region is CASSPTGSGNTIYF. DNA for the CDR3: TGTGCCAGCAGCCCAACGGGCTCTGGAAACACCATATATTTT.

In nucleotides, the CDR3 is TGCAGCGTTCCCCGGGACGGGAACACTGAAGCTTTCTTT. It translates to CSVPRDGNTEAFF. The chain recombines TRBV29-1 with TRBJ1-1; maybe TRBD1 (5 bases). The CDR3 covers 13 residues. Germline CDR1 SQVTM, CDR2 ANQGSEA. V lost 5 bases and J lost 1, with 11 bases in between.

This chain joins TRBV30 and TRBJ2-2, with D uncertain. The V gene lost 2 bases and the J gene lost 3 bases, with 4 bases spanning the gap. Germline V gene lookup returns CDR1 GTSNPN and CDR2 SVGIG (reference sequence). The length of the CDR3 is 12 residues. In nucleotides, the CDR3 is TGTGCCTGGAGTCCTTACACCGGGGAGCTGTTTTTT. It translates to CAWSPYTGELFF. The full variable domain, completed using reference TRBV30 and TRBJ2-2, is SQTIHQWPATLVQPVGSPLSLECTVEGTSNPNLYWYRQAAGRGLQLLFYSVGIGQISSEVPQNLSASRPQDRQFILSSKKLLLSDSGFYLCAWSPYTGELFFGEGSRLTVL.

The rearrangement links TRBV7-9 to TRBJ2-4; 11 bases are a match to TRBD2. CDR1 is SEHNR, CDR2 FQNEAQ, per germline (reference sequence). This CDR3 has 18 residues. Trimming cost V 5 bases and J 0 bases; bases outside gene matches: 9. The CDR3 DNA is TGTGCCAGCAGCGAGCTAGCGGGAGGCTCGCTAGCCAAAAACATTCAGTACTTC. Its translation: CASSELAGGSLAKNIQYF.

The chain links TRBV24-1 to TRBJ2-3; 9 bases line up with TRBD1. The CDR3 has 14 residues. CDR1 and CDR2 from the germline V gene are KGHDR and SFDVKD. V lost 9 bases and J lost 4; bases outside the gene matches: 7. In nucleotides, the CDR3 is TGTGCCACCGGGGGGGGACAGGGAGCAGATACGCAGTATTTT. Protein sequence: CATGGGQGADTQYF.

The rearrangement links TRBV7-8 to TRBJ2-1; no clear D gene. V was pared by 3 bases and J by 6 bases, with 6 bases between. Germline-derived CDR1 and CDR2 are SGHVS and FQNEAQ. This CDR3 comprises 12 residues. CDR3 coding DNA: TGTGCCAGCAGCTTTGAAGGCAATGAGCAGTTCTTC. Its translation is CASSFEGNEQFF.

The chain joins TRBV19 to TRBJ2-3; TRBD2 matches 13 bases. Germline CDR1 is LNHDA and CDR2 is SQIVND (reference sequence). This CDR3 is built from 15 residues. The V and J ends lost 4 bases and 5 bases, in that order; junction bases with no gene match: 3. This CDR3 reads CASSTLAGGGDTQYF. The CDR3 nucleotides read TGTGCCAGTAGTACACTAGCGGGAGGGGGAGATACGCAGTATTTT.

The chain employs TRBV18 and TRBJ1-3; TRBD1 is a possible D gene (5 bases). Germline V gene sequence: CDR1 KGHSH, CDR2 LQKENI. V was pared by 6 bases and J by 0 bases, with 9 bases between. This CDR3 region has 14 residues. The DNA of the CDR3 is TGTGCCAGCTCGACAGAAATCTCTGGAAACACCATATATTTT. Its protein is CASSTEISGNTIYF.

The chain has TRBV3-1 (or the pseudogene TRBV3-2) and TRBJ2-7; the match to TRBD1 covers 9 bases. V was pared by 3 bases and J by 4 bases, with 4 bases of the junction left unmatched. The CDR3 is 14 residues long. Per germline, CDR1 LGHDT and CDR2 YNNKEL (reference sequence). CDR3 residues: CASSQPGQGYEQYF. In DNA form, the CDR3 reads TGTGCCAGCAGCCAGCCGGGACAGGGATACGAGCAGTACTTC.

The V and J genes are TRBV2 and TRBJ2-1; no clear D gene. The CDR3 runs to 13 residues. V lost 2 bases to trimming and J lost 7 bases, with 9 bases between them. Germline CDR1 is SNHLY and CDR2 is FYNNEI. The CDR3 nucleotides are TGTGCCAGCAGTGAATCCTCTCGGAATGAGCAGTTCTTC. Protein product: CASSESSRNEQFF.

V and J are TRBV24-1 and TRBJ2-7; TRBD1 might be the D (6 bases). The V gene lost 4 bases and the J gene lost 0 bases, with 9 bases spanning the gap. The CDR3 covers 14 residues. The germline V gene has CDR1 KGHDR and CDR2 SFDVKD. The DNA for the CDR3 is TGTGCCACCAGTGAAGGGACACCCTCCTACGAGCAGTACTTC. Translating it yields CATSEGTPSYEQYF.

This sequence joins TRBV18 and TRBJ2-1, with 7 bases aligning to TRBD1. The CDR3 consists of 16 residues. V dropped 3 bases and J dropped 1; count of bases not matched to a gene: 6. Germline CDR1 KGHSH, CDR2 LQKENI. Here the CDR3 reads CASSPPNRGSYNEQFF. The DNA of the CDR3 is TGTGCCAGCTCACCCCCTAACAGGGGTTCCTACAATGAGCAGTTCTTC.

This chain connects TRBV7-7 to TRBJ2-5, with 7 nucleotides matching TRBD2. This CDR3 has 15 residues. V shed 5 bases and J 0 bases; nucleotides not matched to a gene: 6. CDR1 is SSHAT and CDR2 is FNYEAQ in the germline V gene (reference sequence). CDR3 nucleotides: TGTGCCAGCAGCCCCGGGACTACCCACCAAGAGACCCAGTACTTC. Translation gives CASSPGTTHQETQYF.

A few counts support this clone. J is TRBJ1-1 and V is TRBV27, with D possibly TRBD1 on 5 matching bases. V lost 2 bases and J lost 1, with 17 bases in between. CDR1 is MNHEY, CDR2 SMNVEV, per germline (reference sequence). The CDR3 totals 17 residues. CDR3 sequence reads: CASSLRARGSGNTEAFF. The CDR3, as DNA: TGTGCCAGCAGTTTAAGGGCTAGGGGCAGTGGGAACACTGAAGCTTTCTTT.

V is TRBV12-3 or TRBV12-4 and J is TRBJ1-4, with TRBD1 as a possible D gene (6 bases). There are 12 residues in the CDR3. V was pared by 3 bases and J by 12 bases, with 11 bases between. As DNA, the CDR3 is TGTGCCAGCAGTTTTGGGACATCGGAACTGTTTTTT. Protein sequence: CASSFGTSELFF.

The rearrangement joins TRBV14 to TRBJ2-6, with 7 positions matching TRBD2. The V gene's germline CDR1 is SGHDN and CDR2 FVKESK. The CDR3 extends over 18 amino acids. With V trimmed by 4 bases and J by 0 bases, 9 bases remained unmatched. CDR3 DNA sequence: TGTGCCAGCAGCCGCGGGGGAGATCTAAGCTCTGGGGCCAACGTCCTGACTTTC. It specifies CASSRGGDLSSGANVLTF.

The chain uses TRBV6-5 and TRBJ2-7, with D possibly being TRBD1 or TRBD2 (5 bases each). The ends were cut back, 2 bases at V and 1 base at J, with 15 bases in the middle. The CDR3 consists of 16 residues. Germline CDR1 and CDR2: MNHEY and SVGAGI. CDR3 bases: TGTGCCAGCAGTTACAGCTTCGCTGGGGGTTCCTACGAGCAGTACTTC. It is translated as CASSYSFAGGSYEQYF.

The V call is TRBV6-5, the J call TRBJ2-3; weak D call: TRBD2 (5 bases). CDR3 size: 14 residues. Germline V lookup: CDR1 MNHEY, CDR2 SVGAGI. The germline V and J ends were trimmed by 7 bases and 4 bases, with 15 bases remaining between them. The chain's CDR3 is CASTTASRADTQYF. The CDR3 nucleotides are TGTGCCAGCACCACGGCCTCGAGGGCAGATACGCAGTATTTT.

V is TRBV5-1 and J is TRBJ2-7, with 8 positions matching TRBD1. Looked up from germline, CDR1 is SGHRS and CDR2 is YFSETQ. Trimming removed 5 bases from V and 7 bases from J; junction bases left unmatched: 8. This CDR3 is 13 amino acids long. This chain's CDR3 is CASSRDRGWEQYF. DNA for the CDR3: TGCGCCAGCAGTCGCGACAGGGGTTGGGAGCAGTACTTC.

J is TRBJ1-3 and V is TRBV21-1. TRBV21-1 is classified as a pseudogene. The CDR3 has 19 amino acids. This CDR3 reads CASSNCRTETPASGNTIYF. Here the CDR3 DNA reads TGTGCCAGCAGCAACTGTAGGACCGAGACACCTGCCTCTGGAAACACCATATATTTT.

The chain joins TRBV4-3 to TRBJ2-1; D ambiguous. Germline CDR1 and CDR2: LGHNA and YSLEER. CDR3 length equals 15 residues. V was clipped by 9 bases and J by 0 bases, with 15 bases between them. The CDR3 reads CASVNKGSSYNEQFF. CDR3 DNA sequence: TGCGCCAGTGTCAATAAGGGCAGCTCCTACAATGAGCAGTTCTTC.

V usage is TRBV5-8 and J usage is TRBJ2-1; TRBD2 agrees at 11 bases. From germline, CDR1 is SGHTS and CDR2 YDEGEE. This CDR3 is 15 amino acids long. The junction had 8 bases not matched to a gene; V was cut back by 4 bases and J by 8 bases. In DNA, the CDR3 is TGTGCCAGCAGCGAGAGACTAGCGGGACTCCATGAGCAGTTCTTC. Protein: CASSERLAGLHEQFF.

The V gene is TRBV7-2, the J gene TRBJ1-2, with 8 bases fitting TRBD1. V trimming: 5 bases; J trimming: 3 bases; junction bases outside the gene matches: 8. The CDR3 has 15 residues. The germline V gene encodes CDR1 SGHTA and CDR2 FQGNSA. This CDR3 reads CASSQRSTGDYGYTF. The DNA for the CDR3 is TGTGCCAGCAGCCAGAGATCGACAGGGGACTATGGCTACACCTTC.

This chain joins TRBV5-6 and TRBJ1-2; TRBD1 matches 8 bases. The V gene end was trimmed by 0 bases and the J gene end by 4 bases; junction bases not matched to a gene: 5. In germline, CDR1 is SGHDT, CDR2 YYEEEE. This CDR3 is 15 amino acids long. The CDR3 region is CASSLVSDRAYGYTF. CDR3 bases: TGTGCCAGCAGCTTGGTATCGGACAGGGCCTATGGCTACACCTTC.

The CDR3 sequence is CASSHGTGGYGYTF. The CDR3 coding sequence is TGTGCCAGCAGCCACGGGACAGGGGGCTATGGCTACACCTTC. The rearrangement joins TRBV14 to TRBJ1-2; TRBD1 agrees at 11 bases. Germline V gene data show CDR1 as SGHDN and CDR2 as FVKESK. The CDR3 consists of 14 residues. V lost 3 bases and J lost 4; bases outside the gene matches: 1.

The chain links TRBV29-1 to TRBJ2-7; D is possibly TRBD1 (6 bases). This CDR3 is built from 12 residues. CDR1 is SQVTM, CDR2 ANQGSEA, per germline. Trimming pared 4 bases from V and 2 bases from J, leaving 9 bases between. The CDR3 DNA reads as TGCAGCGTTGGAGGGGGTACCTACGAGCAGTACTTC. Translating it yields CSVGGGTYEQYF.

Ten or more counts support this clone. The chain links TRBV3-1 (or the pseudogene TRBV3-2) to TRBJ1-1; D not certain. Between the trimmed V and J ends, which lost 4 bases and 0 bases, there was a span of 24 bases. The CDR3 extends over 19 amino acids. Per the germline V gene, CDR1 is LGHDT and CDR2 is YNNKEL (reference sequence). CDR3 in DNA: TGTGCCAGCAGCCGACAAACTAGGAGAGGGCCCTCCATGAACACTGAAGCTTTCTTT. Protein sequence: CASSRQTRRGPSMNTEAFF.

V and J are TRBV27 and TRBJ2-3; 8 bases agree with TRBD2. Trimming removed 2 bases from V and 5 bases from J; junction bases left unmatched: 3. The germline CDR1 and CDR2 sequences are MNHEY and SMNVEV (reference sequence). This CDR3 spans 14 amino acids. The CDR3 nucleotides are TGTGCCAGCAGTTTAGTCCTAGCGGGAGATACGCAGTATTTT. Translating it yields CASSLVLAGDTQYF.

The chain carries TRBV11-1 and TRBJ2-2; 7 bases agree with TRBD1. This CDR3 has 16 amino acids. The V gene end was trimmed by 6 bases and the J gene end by 0 bases; junction bases not matched to a gene: 7. CDR1 is SGHAT, CDR2 FQDESV, per germline (reference sequence). CDR3 amino acids: CASSSRGLSNTGELFF. The CDR3 coding sequence is TGTGCCAGCAGTTCGAGGGGGCTTTCGAACACCGGGGAGCTGTTTTTT.

The V call is TRBV5-1, the J call TRBJ2-7; no clear D gene. CDR1 is SGHRS and CDR2 is YFSETQ in the germline V gene. V was trimmed by 4 bases and J by 2 bases, leaving 13 bases between them. The CDR3 is made up of 14 amino acids. The CDR3 is CASSLRTDAYEQYF. The CDR3 nucleotides read TGCGCCAGCAGCCTCCGGACGGATGCCTACGAGCAGTACTTC.